The 8 T cell receptor beta chains presented below share a single source sample, sequenced in a study of human T cells and chemical hapten exposure. Time point reported: pre-sensitization, week 0. Sample treatment: therapeutic diphenylcyclopropenone sensitization with weekly scalp DPC. TCRdb reanalysed the RACE reads using MiXCR and keeps one entry per CDR3 protein. Among under 300,000 distinct CDR3 sequences listed, roughly 8.9% were seen once. Here the sequenced sample was whole blood, taken in connection with sensitization to the hapten diphenylcyclopropenone (DPC). These receptors were obtained from a woman between 40 and 55 years old with alopecia areata. Some clones in this sample may be carry-over from other donors' samples.

V gene TRBV29-1 combines with J gene TRBJ2-7; D not resolved. The V gene lost 4 bases and the J gene lost 3 bases, with 7 bases spanning the gap. The CDR3 extends over 11 amino acids. Germline lookup yields CDR1 SQVTM and CDR2 ANQGSEA. CDR3 DNA sequence: TGCAGCGTTGCCACTCACTACGAGCAGTACTTC. This gives the protein CSVATHYEQYF.

This clonotype was detected a few times. The chain is built from TRBV9 and TRBJ1-1, with D hard to call. V was cut by 3 bases and J by 1 base, with 7 bases left in between. The germline gives CDR1 SGDLS, CDR2 YYNGEE. This CDR3 contains 13 residues. This CDR3 is CASSAMGNTEAFF. In DNA, the CDR3 is TGTGCCAGCAGCGCGATGGGGAACACTGAAGCTTTCTTT.

This clonotype was counted a few times. CDR3 loop: CSAREIGVDTQYF. The CDR3 DNA reads as TGCAGTGCTAGAGAAATAGGGGTAGATACGCAGTATTTT. The V and J genes are TRBV20-1 and TRBJ2-3, with D possibly TRBD1 on 5 matching bases. Germline V gene sequence: CDR1 DFQATT, CDR2 SNEGSKA (reference sequence). There are 13 residues in the CDR3. V dropped 0 bases and J dropped 5 bases, with 9 bases sitting between them.

In its sample, this clonotype was seen a few times. The rearrangement uses TRBV28 and TRBJ2-5; 8 nucleotides match TRBD1. Per germline, CDR1 MDHEN and CDR2 SYDVKM. There are 13 residues in the CDR3. V was clipped by 8 bases and J by 5 bases; unmatched bases: 7. The DNA for the CDR3 is TGTGCCAGCTATCAGGGGGCAAGGGAGACCCAGTACTTC. It yields the protein CASYQGARETQYF.

The DNA for the CDR3 is TGCAGTTCACTCCGAAGCGGTTCCTCCTACGAGCAGTACTTC. Translating gives CSSLRSGSSYEQYF. J is TRBJ2-7 and V is TRBV20-1; D perhaps matches TRBD2 (5 bases). V was trimmed by 8 bases and J by 0 bases, leaving 17 bases between them. The length of the CDR3 is 14 residues. Looked up from germline, CDR1 is DFQATT and CDR2 is SNEGSKA (reference sequence).

V and J are TRBV4-2 and TRBJ2-1; no clear D gene. Germline lookup yields CDR1 LGHNA and CDR2 YNFKEQ. The CDR3 spans 13 residues. Trimming cost V 1 base and J 6 bases, with 7 bases left between them. This chain's CDR3 is CASSQAQVNEQFF. The DNA of the CDR3 is TGTGCCAGCAGCCAAGCCCAGGTCAATGAGCAGTTCTTC.

The chain carries TRBV12-3 or TRBV12-4 and TRBJ2-5; 11 nucleotides match TRBD2. The CDR3 is 18 residues long. J gave up 4 bases and V 4 bases, and 14 bases lay outside the gene matches. CDR3 sequence (DNA): TGTGCCAGCAGTTGGGCGGACCCACTAGCGGGAGAAACAGAGACCCAGTACTTC. Its protein is CASSWADPLAGETETQYF.

J is TRBJ2-7 and V is TRBV30; 8 bases are a match to TRBD1. This CDR3 has 11 residues. Trimming took 4 bases from V and 9 from J; bases not matched to a gene: 5. The germline V gene has CDR1 GTSNPN and CDR2 SVGIG (reference sequence). In nucleotides, the CDR3 is TGTGCCTGGACTGCCGGGACAGGGCAGTACTTC. The encoded protein is CAWTAGTGQYF.